Below are 13 T cell receptor beta chains sequenced from a single sample in a study of blood T cells in healthy people across ages. For the second PCR, which ran for 7 to 11 cycles, a sample-barcoded 5' primer and a J-beta primer mix were used. TCRdb fed the 5' RACE reads into MiXCR, producing one record per CDR3 protein. The table lists roughly 1.5 million distinct CDR3 sequences, approximately 43% of them singletons. The sample consisted of blood. The receptor set was obtained from a woman under 30 in good health.

This clonotype came up a few times. The rearrangement uses TRBV11-2 and TRBJ1-2; D uncertain. With 0 bases removed from V and 7 bases from J, the gap between germline ends came to 9 bases. The CDR3 runs 13 residues. Germline V gene lookup returns CDR1 SGHAT and CDR2 FQNNGV. CDR3 loop: CASSLDHRAGYTF. Here the CDR3 DNA reads TGTGCCAGCAGCTTAGATCATCGGGCTGGCTACACCTTC.

The CDR3 sequence: CASSSKTSGGSTDTQYF. Here the CDR3 DNA reads TGTGCCAGCAGCTCCAAGACTAGCGGGGGGTCGACAGATACGCAGTATTTT. The J gene is TRBJ2-3, the V gene TRBV7-6, with 13 nucleotides matching TRBD2. Germline trimming cut 4 bases from V and 3 bases from J; bases unmatched to any gene: 7. The germline gives CDR1 SGHVS, CDR2 FNYEAQ. There are 17 residues in the CDR3.

This clonotype was seen more than once but under ten times. The J gene is TRBJ2-5, the V gene TRBV7-2, with 8 bases identical to TRBD2. CDR1 is SGHTA and CDR2 is FQGNSA in the germline V gene. Trimming cost V 4 bases and J 6 bases; bases outside gene matches: 16. This CDR3 is 17 amino acids long. The CDR3 reads CASSYSSSGIDGKTQYF. As DNA, the CDR3 is TGTGCCAGCAGCTATTCAAGTAGCGGGATTGATGGGAAGACCCAGTACTTC.

This rearrangement joins TRBV4-2 to TRBJ1-1, with a possible D match to TRBD1 (6 bases). This CDR3 comprises 16 residues. Deletions cut 4 bases from V and 0 bases from J, with 15 bases between. Germline loops: CDR1 LGHNA, CDR2 YNFKEQ. Here the CDR3 DNA reads TGTGCCAGCAGCCGGGGATTGGGGGACATGAACACTGAAGCTTTCTTT. The encoded protein is CASSRGLGDMNTEAFF.

A few counts support this clonotype. The chain has TRBV25-1 and TRBJ2-7, with D tentatively TRBD1 (5 bases). Germline assignment: CDR1 MGHDK and CDR2 SYGVNS. Trimming cost V 10 bases and J 2 bases, with 12 bases left between them. This CDR3 is built from 12 residues. The CDR3 reads CATRSTAYEQYF. The CDR3 bases are TGTGCCACCCGCTCGACAGCCTACGAGCAGTACTTC.

This sequence joins TRBV12-3 or TRBV12-4 and TRBJ2-3; possible D gene TRBD2, 5 bases. Trimming cost V 6 bases and J 12 bases, with 16 bases left between them. The CDR3 is made up of 12 amino acids. The CDR3 loop reads CASSREGSGQYF. Here the CDR3 DNA reads TGTGCCAGCAGCCGAGAAGGAAGCGGTCAGTATTTT.

The chain employs TRBV24-1 and TRBJ2-1; TRBD1 agrees at 7 bases. Germline V gene sequence: CDR1 KGHDR, CDR2 SFDVKD. The CDR3 length is 15 residues. The V and J ends lost 5 bases and 4 bases, in that order; junction bases with no gene match: 7. The CDR3 loop reads CATSGRQGNYNEQFF. The CDR3 bases are TGTGCCACCAGTGGGAGACAGGGAAATTACAATGAGCAGTTCTTC.

The chain uses TRBV7-2 and TRBJ1-1, with 9 bases matching TRBD1. Germline V gene lookup returns CDR1 SGHTA and CDR2 FQGNSA. This CDR3 contains 15 residues. With 3 bases clipped from V and 5 bases from J, the junction kept 7 bases outside the gene matches. Here the CDR3 reads CASSFDRGKRTEAFF. The DNA for the CDR3 is TGTGCCAGCAGCTTCGACAGGGGGAAGAGGACTGAAGCTTTCTTT.

The rearrangement links TRBV3-1 to TRBJ2-1; 7 nucleotides align to TRBD1. The CDR3 extends over 13 amino acids. J was trimmed by 7 bases and V by 5 bases; bases with no gene match: 5. Germline CDR1 and CDR2: LGHDT and YNNKEL (reference sequence). CDR3 DNA sequence: TGTGCCAGCAGCGGGGACAGAAAAAATGAGCAGTTCTTC. This gives the protein CASSGDRKNEQFF.

The V and J genes are TRBV20-1 and TRBJ1-5, with 10 bases fitting TRBD1. With V trimmed by 6 bases and J by 0 bases, 8 bases remained unmatched. The CDR3 consists of 16 residues. Germline V gene sequence: CDR1 DFQATT, CDR2 SNEGSKA (reference sequence). In DNA, the CDR3 is TGCAGTGCCAGAAGGGACAGGGGATCTAGCAATCAGCCCCAGCATTTT. It translates to CSARRDRGSSNQPQHF.

Details on this clonotype: A read error may account for a junction end that differs from germline. This sequence joins TRBV25-1 and TRBJ2-2, with 7 bases lining up with TRBD2. CDR3 length equals 14 residues. CDR1 and CDR2 from the germline V gene are MGHDK and SYGVNS. CDR3 region: CACSPNGRAGELFF. The CDR3 coding sequence is TGTGCCTGCAGTCCAAATGGGAGGGCCGGGGAGCTGTTTTTT.

V usage is TRBV10-3 and J usage is TRBJ2-1; 8 nucleotides align to TRBD2. The J call may not be correct, given that the DNA end is closer to TRBJ2-7. The CDR3 has 15 residues. The germline V gene encodes CDR1 ENHRY and CDR2 SYGVKD. The CDR3 DNA is TGTGCCATCAGAGTTACTAGCGGCTCCTACAATGAGCAGTACTTC. It codes for CAIRVTSGSYNEQYF.

This clonotype was seen a few times. The chain links TRBV2 to TRBJ2-7, with D perhaps given as TRBD1 or TRBD2 (5 bases each). V dropped 2 bases and J dropped 6 bases, with 17 bases sitting between them. CDR3 length equals 15 residues. CDR1 and CDR2 from the germline V gene are SNHLY and FYNNEI. CDR3 in amino acids: CASSEWPGSGGEQYF. CDR3 nucleotide sequence: TGTGCCAGCAGTGAATGGCCAGGGTCAGGAGGCGAGCAGTACTTC.